The 31 T cell receptor beta chains below all came from one sample that was sequenced in a study of CD8 T cells in Susac syndrome. An amount of RNA that ranged from roughly 0.45 to 1 ug was reverse transcribed with random hexamers. Each CDR3 protein is one row after TCRdb ran MiXCR on the immunoSEQ multiplex PCR reads. The sample lists 70,000 to 100,000 distinct CDR3 sequences; 95% to 97% were seen once. The sequenced material came from CD8+ T cells from PBMCs. The source is a human donor with Susac syndrome.

The chain has TRBV19 and TRBJ2-2; 9 nucleotides agree with TRBD1. This CDR3 contains 15 residues. The V and J ends lost 7 bases and 4 bases, in that order; junction bases with no gene match: 7. CDR1 and CDR2 from the germline V gene are LNHDA and SQIVND (reference sequence). Here the CDR3 reads CASTRRTGATGELFF. The CDR3 nucleotides read TGTGCCAGTACACGCCGGACAGGGGCCACCGGGGAGCTGTTTTTT.

This clonotype was seen just once. The chain couples TRBV7-8 to TRBJ2-5; TRBD2 aligns across 12 bases. CDR3 length equals 16 residues. V dropped 5 bases and J dropped 4; count of bases not matched to a gene: 8. Per germline, CDR1 SGHVS and CDR2 FQNEAQ. CDR3 nucleotides: TGTGCCAGCAGCCCGTGGACTAGCGGGATCGGAGAGACCCAGTACTTC. This encodes CASSPWTSGIGETQYF.

This chain's CDR3 is CASSQASTDTQYF. The CDR3 DNA follows: TGCGCCAGCAGCCAAGCCTCCACAGATACGCAGTATTTT. This chain links TRBV4-3 with TRBJ2-3; D not resolved. Germline CDR1 is LGHNA and CDR2 is YSLEER. Trimming cost V 1 base and J 2 bases, with 4 bases left between them. CDR3 length: 13 amino acids.

CDR3 in amino acids: CASSLTGRGTEAFF. The CDR3 coding sequence is TGTGCCAGCAGCTTAACGGGGCGGGGAACTGAAGCTTTCTTT. The V call is TRBV7-3, the J call TRBJ1-1, with TRBD1 as a possible D gene (5 bases). The CDR3 runs to 14 residues. Germline values: CDR1 SGHTA, CDR2 FQGTGA. The V end was cut by 0 bases, the J end by 5 bases, with 10 bases between.

The chain uses TRBV30 and TRBJ2-7; D is unclear. Germline V gene data show CDR1 as GTSNPN and CDR2 as SVGIG (reference sequence). V dropped 0 bases and J dropped 3 bases, with 9 bases sitting between them. This CDR3 contains 13 residues. CDR3 in DNA: TGTGCCTGGAGTGTGAATTTCGACTACGAGCAGTACTTC. Translation gives CAWSVNFDYEQYF.

The chain recombines TRBV13 with TRBJ1-2; 8 bases line up with TRBD1. Germline assignment: CDR1 PRHDT and CDR2 FYEKMQ (reference sequence). There are 14 residues in the CDR3. V was clipped by 5 bases and J by 6 bases; unmatched bases: 8. The CDR3 reads CASSQTGEEDGYTF. DNA for the CDR3: TGTGCCAGCAGCCAGACAGGGGAGGAAGATGGCTACACCTTC.

The chain has TRBV28 and TRBJ2-1, with TRBD1 matching 11 bases. Germline values: CDR1 MDHEN, CDR2 SYDVKM. The ends lost 7 bases at V and 9 bases at J; junction bases unmatched: 11. This CDR3 region has 15 residues. CDR3 in DNA: TGTGCCAGCACCTTGGGGCCGGGGACAGGGGGTGAGCAGTTCTTC. It codes for CASTLGPGTGGEQFF.

The chain employs TRBV5-1 and TRBJ2-7; 11 bases align to TRBD1. Trimming removed 3 bases from V and 5 bases from J; junction bases left unmatched: 4. The CDR3 length is 14 residues. The germline CDR1 and CDR2 sequences are SGHRS and YFSETQ. In DNA form, the CDR3 reads TGCGCCAGCAGCTGGACGGGACAGGGGGACGAGCAGTACTTC. Translation: CASSWTGQGDEQYF.

V usage is TRBV6-5 and J usage is TRBJ2-5; D call uncertain. The CDR3 runs 13 residues. Germline lookup yields CDR1 MNHEY and CDR2 SVGAGI. V lost 7 bases to trimming and J lost 2 bases, with 11 bases between them. The CDR3 sequence: CASMRSEQETQYF. CDR3 DNA sequence: TGTGCCAGCATGAGAAGCGAACAAGAGACCCAGTACTTC.

The chain links TRBV30 to TRBJ2-1; no firm D call. V was shortened by 3 bases and J by 0 bases, with 12 bases between the two germline ends. This CDR3 comprises 15 residues. Per the germline V gene, CDR1 is GTSNPN and CDR2 is SVGIG (reference sequence). The CDR3 reads CAWRASPSSYNEQFF. In DNA form, the CDR3 reads TGTGCCTGGAGGGCCTCCCCAAGCTCCTACAATGAGCAGTTCTTC.

The V call is TRBV15, the J call TRBJ1-5; D gene uncertain. The CDR3 extends over 15 amino acids. Trimming took off 1 base at V and 4 bases at J, with 11 bases between the two ends. Germline lookup yields CDR1 LNHNV and CDR2 YYDKDF (reference sequence). DNA of the CDR3: TGTGCCACCAGCAGAGGGGCGGGAGGGAATCAGCCCCAGCATTTT. Encoded protein: CATSRGAGGNQPQHF.

This chain connects TRBV5-1 to TRBJ2-1; no clear D. CDR1 SGHRS and CDR2 YFSETQ come from the germline V gene. V was clipped by 0 bases and J by 7 bases, with 8 bases between them. This CDR3 contains 13 residues. The CDR3 DNA reads TGCGCCAGCAGCTTGGCCTCCGGGAATGAGCAGTTCTTC. Translated, it gives CASSLASGNEQFF.

The chain carries TRBV5-1 and TRBJ2-5, with D uncertain. V lost 4 bases, J lost 5 bases, and 6 bases lay in between. Germline loops: CDR1 SGHRS, CDR2 YFSETQ. The CDR3 totals 11 residues. CDR3 in amino acids: CASSEAETQYF. CDR3 DNA: TGCGCCAGCAGCGAGGCGGAGACCCAGTACTTC.

V gene TRBV6-2 or TRBV6-3 combines with J gene TRBJ2-7, with D possibly TRBD1 on 6 matching bases. V was clipped by 0 bases and J by 0 bases, with 15 bases between them. Germline CDR1 and CDR2: MNHEY and SVGEGT. This CDR3 spans 17 amino acids. The CDR3 nucleotides are TGTGCCAGCAGTTACTCGAGAATTGACAGGACCTCCTACGAGCAGTACTTC. Translated, it gives CASSYSRIDRTSYEQYF.

The V gene is TRBV15, the J gene TRBJ2-7; TRBD2 might be the D (6 bases). V lost 5 bases and J 2 bases, leaving 16 bases between the germline ends. CDR3 size: 15 residues. Per the germline V gene, CDR1 is LNHNV and CDR2 is YYDKDF (reference sequence). The CDR3 nucleotides are TGTGCCACCAGCGGATTGCGGGACCGCACCTACGAGCAGTACTTC. It codes for CATSGLRDRTYEQYF.

The rearrangement joins TRBV6-2 or TRBV6-3 to TRBJ2-3, with TRBD2 matching over 7 bases. Germline assignment: CDR1 MNHEY and CDR2 SVGEGT. This CDR3 is built from 17 residues. J lost 2 bases, V lost 0 bases, and 8 bases had no gene match. The chain's CDR3 is CASSYSVQRGSTDTQYF. The CDR3, as DNA: TGTGCCAGCAGTTACTCGGTTCAGCGGGGATCCACAGATACGCAGTATTTT.

The chain is built from TRBV2 and TRBJ2-1, with 10 bases that match TRBD1. Trimming took 3 bases from V and 8 from J; bases not matched to a gene: 1. The CDR3 is 13 residues long. Germline V gene sequence: CDR1 SNHLY, CDR2 FYNNEI. The CDR3 sequence: CASSETGGHEQFF. The CDR3 bases are TGTGCCAGCAGTGAGACAGGGGGCCATGAGCAGTTCTTC.

The rearrangement joins TRBV30 to TRBJ2-4, with 10 bases fitting TRBD2. CDR3 length: 17 amino acids. The germline gives CDR1 GTSNPN, CDR2 SVGIG (reference sequence). The junction had 7 bases not matched to a gene; V was cut back by 2 bases and J by 0 bases. This CDR3 reads CAWSPSGGATAKNIQYF. The CDR3 DNA reads TGTGCCTGGAGTCCGAGCGGGGGGGCAACAGCCAAAAACATTCAGTACTTC.

V and J are TRBV7-2 and TRBJ1-6, with D possibly TRBD1 on 5 matching bases. The ends were cut back, 5 bases at V and 3 bases at J, with 14 bases in the middle. Per germline, CDR1 SGHTA and CDR2 FQGNSA. This CDR3 region has 16 residues. The CDR3 region has the DNA TGTGCCAGCAGCCCTAAGACAGCTAACTATAATTCACCCCTCCACTTT. Protein: CASSPKTANYNSPLHF.

The genes are TRBV6-6 and TRBJ1-1; D possibly corresponds to TRBD1 (5 bases). Germline V CDR1 and CDR2: MNHNY, SVGAGI (reference sequence). The V and J ends lost 1 base and 3 bases respectively, with 9 bases between them. This CDR3 comprises 14 residues. The CDR3 region has the DNA TGTGCCAGCAGTTACTTCCAAGGGGACACTGAAGCTTTCTTT. It codes for CASSYFQGDTEAFF.

The rearrangement uses TRBV29-1 and TRBJ1-1; the D gene is possibly TRBD1 (5 bases). V was trimmed by 7 bases and J by 0 bases, leaving 9 bases between them. Germline loops: CDR1 SQVTM, CDR2 ANQGSEA. The CDR3 contains 12 residues. The CDR3 here is CSGGRLNTEAFF. The CDR3 DNA reads TGCAGCGGGGGACGGTTGAACACTGAAGCTTTCTTT.

The chain employs TRBV7-8 and TRBJ2-1, with D uncertain. Germline-derived CDR1 and CDR2 are SGHVS and FQNEAQ. V gave up 1 base and J gave up 3 bases, with 19 bases separating them. The CDR3 consists of 18 residues. This chain's CDR3 is CASSLVSGSQSFYNEQFF. CDR3 DNA: TGTGCCAGCAGCTTAGTCTCCGGCAGCCAGTCCTTCTACAATGAGCAGTTCTTC.

DNA of the CDR3: TGCAGCGTTCCCCTAGCGGGGAATTCCTACGAGCAGTACTTC. The encoded protein is CSVPLAGNSYEQYF. The V and J genes are TRBV29-1 and TRBJ2-7, with TRBD2 matching over 9 bases. CDR3 length: 14 residues. The V segment lost 5 bases and the J segment 1 base; nucleotides outside the gene matches: 6. CDR1 is SQVTM and CDR2 is ANQGSEA in the germline V gene.

CDR3 protein: CASSVASLVAADTQYF. CDR3 in DNA: TGTGCCAGCAGCGTAGCCTCCCTGGTTGCCGCAGATACGCAGTATTTT. This rearrangement joins TRBV9 to TRBJ2-3; the D is unclear. Per germline, CDR1 SGDLS and CDR2 YYNGEE. The V end lost 0 bases, the J end lost 4 bases, and 15 bases lay between the germline ends. The CDR3 consists of 16 residues.

V and J are TRBV3-1 and TRBJ2-3; 7 bases line up with TRBD2. Germline CDR1 LGHDT, CDR2 YNNKEL (reference sequence). CDR3 length: 16 amino acids. V trimming: 4 bases; J trimming: 1 base; junction bases outside the gene matches: 8. CDR3 residues: CASSRGPGGGTDTQYF. CDR3 DNA: TGTGCCAGCAGCCGGGGCCCGGGAGGAGGCACAGATACGCAGTATTTT.

V and J are TRBV29-1 and TRBJ2-6; D unclear. This CDR3 has 15 residues. The germline CDR1 and CDR2 sequences are SQVTM and ANQGSEA. V lost 4 bases, J lost 0 bases, and 10 bases lay in between. CDR3: CSVAGDLSGANVLTF. CDR3 bases: TGCAGCGTTGCAGGTGACCTCTCTGGGGCCAACGTCCTGACTTTC. The full variable domain, with the rest looked up from reference TRBV29-1 and TRBJ2-6, is SAVISQKPSRDICQRGTSLTIQCQVDSQVTMMFWYRQQPGQSLTLIATANQGSEATYESGFVIDKFPISRPNLTFSTLTVSNMSPEDSSIYLCSVAGDLSGANVLTFGAGSRLTVL.

This chain links TRBV23-1 with TRBJ2-5; 12 bases are shared with TRBD2. TRBV23-1 is given ORF status, its function remaining uncertain. The CDR3 has 16 amino acids. After removal of 8 bases from V and 5 bases from J, the junction contained 12 bases not matched to a gene. The CDR3 loop is CASEKGLAGGCETQYF. CDR3 in DNA: TGCGCCAGCGAGAAGGGGCTAGCGGGAGGGTGCGAGACCCAGTACTTC.

The rearrangement links TRBV20-1 to TRBJ2-7; D perhaps matches TRBD2 (5 bases). V dropped 5 bases and J dropped 4 bases, with 15 bases sitting between them. The CDR3 length is 13 residues. Germline V CDR1 and CDR2: DFQATT, SNEGSKA (reference sequence). The CDR3 is CSAPRGSTYEQYF. The CDR3 nucleotides read TGCAGTGCTCCCCGGGGTAGCACGTACGAGCAGTACTTC.

The chain carries TRBV7-9 and TRBJ1-2; a weak D match, TRBD1 (5 bases). The CDR3 totals 15 residues. The germline V gene encodes CDR1 SEHNR and CDR2 FQNEAQ (reference sequence). The ends were cut back, 3 bases at V and 4 bases at J, with 15 bases in the middle. Here the CDR3 DNA reads TGTGCCAGCAGCTTGCCCGGGACGGATTCCTATGGCTACACCTTC. Its protein is CASSLPGTDSYGYTF.

This clonotype was seen just once. This sequence joins TRBV29-1 and TRBJ2-1; D ambiguous. Germline V lookup: CDR1 SQVTM, CDR2 ANQGSEA. Trimming shortened V by 5 bases and J by 4 bases, and 9 bases separated the two germline ends. This CDR3 has 12 amino acids. The CDR3 spells CSVSKEYNEQFF. The CDR3 DNA follows: TGCAGCGTTTCGAAGGAATACAATGAGCAGTTCTTC.

This clonotype has just one count. This sequence joins TRBV9 and TRBJ1-6; the D is unclear. The V and J ends lost 4 bases and 8 bases respectively, with 10 bases between them. This CDR3 has 13 residues. Germline CDR1 SGDLS, CDR2 YYNGEE. The CDR3 spells CASSPRVDSPLHF. The CDR3 DNA reads TGTGCCAGCAGCCCCCGAGTCGATTCACCCCTCCACTTT.